This T cell receptor beta chain appears in the sequencing data of a study of identical twins. Study findings and constraints: Its conclusions, products of cross-sectional statistical analysis, did not come from following the same donors. Modelling underestimated the level of out-of-frame TCR alpha sharing observed in monozygotic twins.

Per germline, CDR1 WSHSY and CDR2 SAAADI. The CDR3 consists of 14 residues. The V and J ends lost 4 bases and 6 bases respectively, with 16 bases between them. One entry per CDR3 protein, called by TCRdb with MiXCR from the 5' RACE reads. The sample shows hundreds of thousands of distinct CDR3 sequences, 20% to 25% of them seen only once. This clonotype was counted a few times. What it binds is not known. A further study also used this sample, focusing on T cells expressing NK-cell markers. That paper states: These same clonotypes (in several donors) also led the CD3+CD56-NKG2C+ fraction. HCMV specificity was not established for the expanded NKG2C+ T cell clones.

The V and J genes are TRBV10-2 and TRBJ2-7, with D uncertain. This sequence originates from a woman in her late teens or twenties in good health. The sample comprised CD4+ T cells sorted from blood. CDR3 residues: CASSAETPFSEQYF. For the CDR3, the DNA is TGCGCCAGCAGTGCGGAGACTCCGTTCTCCGAGCAGTACTTC.